The sequence of this T cell receptor beta chain was determined in a study of cytomegalovirus exposure and HLA in healthy donors. General study results and limits: In a later analysis, at a false discovery rate of 0.05, 16,951 TCR beta sequences matched HLA alleles. Generally TCR sequences proved uncommon, though certain public TCRs appeared in numerous donors.

V was shortened by 7 bases and J by 0 bases, with 10 bases between the two germline ends. There are 15 residues in the CDR3. In germline, CDR1 is MNHEY, CDR2 SMNVEV (reference sequence). On this clone itself: The antigen remains unidentified.

Unrecorded immune exposures were likely, despite nominal health at sampling. Primers included in the PCR were 60 Vbeta and 13 Jbeta primers. Profiling relied on immunoSEQ multiplex PCR, and the TCRdb table lists in-frame clones only, not all of them. Of about 150,000 clones listed, around 77% are singletons. The sequenced sample consisted of PBMCs. The source is a man aged 30-40 years in good health. The chain links TRBV27 to TRBJ2-6; D not resolved. CDR3: CASTTFSSGANVLTF. CDR3 DNA: TGTGCCAGCACTACCTTTAGCTCTGGGGCCAACGTCCTGACTTTC.